This T cell receptor (beta chain) was captured by sequencing in a study of shared clonotypes between healthy human individuals. CDR3 length: 13 amino acids. From germline, CDR1 is SGHTA and CDR2 FQGNSA. V gave up 4 bases and J gave up 6 bases; unmatched junction bases: 3. Methods used by the authors: For the immunoSEQ data, sequences were junction-only without quality scores, so filtering differed. The data were produced by immunoSEQ multiplex PCR, yet TCRdb's version contains in-frame clones alone and is incomplete. Clone size and V and J calls were adopted from that table, with D and trimming inferred from the DNA. This table has about 2.3 million clones, about 90% appearing once.

This TCR was recovered from a man between 18 and 29 years old in good health. Some clones in this sample may be carry-over from other donors' samples. The J gene is TRBJ2-3, the V gene TRBV7-2, with 8 bases aligning to TRBD1. The material sequenced was naive CD4+ T cells from PBMCs. Indicated subset: CD45RA+ positively selected. The CDR3 sequence is CASSSRQGDTQYF. CDR3 DNA sequence: TGTGCCAGCAGCTCTAGACAGGGGGATACGCAGTATTTT.